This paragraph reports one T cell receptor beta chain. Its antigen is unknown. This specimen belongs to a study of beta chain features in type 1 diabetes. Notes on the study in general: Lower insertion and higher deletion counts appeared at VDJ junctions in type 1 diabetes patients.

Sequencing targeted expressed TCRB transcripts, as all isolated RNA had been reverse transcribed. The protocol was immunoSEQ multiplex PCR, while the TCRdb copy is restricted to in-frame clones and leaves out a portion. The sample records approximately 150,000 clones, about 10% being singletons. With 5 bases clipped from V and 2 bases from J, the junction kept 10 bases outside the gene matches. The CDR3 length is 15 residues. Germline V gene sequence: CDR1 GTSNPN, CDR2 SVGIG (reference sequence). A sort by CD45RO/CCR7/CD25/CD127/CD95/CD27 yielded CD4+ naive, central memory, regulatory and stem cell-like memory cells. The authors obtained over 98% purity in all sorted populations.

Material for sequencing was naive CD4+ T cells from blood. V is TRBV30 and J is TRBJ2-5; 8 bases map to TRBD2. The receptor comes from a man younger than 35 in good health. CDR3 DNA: TGTGCCTGGGACCACTCAAGCGGGGGACAAGAGACCCAGTACTTC. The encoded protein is CAWDHSSGGQETQYF. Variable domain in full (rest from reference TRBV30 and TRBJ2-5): SQTIHQWPATLVQPVGSPLSLECTVEGTSNPNLYWYRQAAGRGLQLLFYSVGIGQISSEVPQNLSASRPQDRQFILSSKKLLLSDSGFYLCAWDHSSGGQETQYFGPGTRLLVL.